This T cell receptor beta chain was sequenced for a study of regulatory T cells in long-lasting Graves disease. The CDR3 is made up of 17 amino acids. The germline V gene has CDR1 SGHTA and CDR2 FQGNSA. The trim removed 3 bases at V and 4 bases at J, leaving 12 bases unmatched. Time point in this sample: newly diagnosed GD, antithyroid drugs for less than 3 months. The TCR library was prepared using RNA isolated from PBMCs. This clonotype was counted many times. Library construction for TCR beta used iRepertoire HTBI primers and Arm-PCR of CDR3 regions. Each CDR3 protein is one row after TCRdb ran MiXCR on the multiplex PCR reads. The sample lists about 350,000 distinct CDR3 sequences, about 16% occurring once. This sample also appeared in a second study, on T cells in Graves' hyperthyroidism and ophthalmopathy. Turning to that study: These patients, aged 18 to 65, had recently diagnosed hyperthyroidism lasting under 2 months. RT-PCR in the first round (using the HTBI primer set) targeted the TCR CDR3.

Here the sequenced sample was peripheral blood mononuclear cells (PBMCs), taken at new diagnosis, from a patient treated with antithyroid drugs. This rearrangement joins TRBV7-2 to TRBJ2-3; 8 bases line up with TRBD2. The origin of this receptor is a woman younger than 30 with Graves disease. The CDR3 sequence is CASSFGSGTLSPDTQYF. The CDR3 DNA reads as TGTGCCAGCAGCTTCGGTAGCGGGACCCTCAGTCCAGATACGCAGTATTTT. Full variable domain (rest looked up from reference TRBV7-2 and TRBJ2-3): GAGVSQSPSNKVTEKGKDVELRCDPISGHTALYWYRQSLGQGLEFLIYFQGNSAPDKSGLPSDRFSAERTGGSVSTLTIQRTQQEDSAVYLCASSFGSGTLSPDTQYFGPGTRLTVL.